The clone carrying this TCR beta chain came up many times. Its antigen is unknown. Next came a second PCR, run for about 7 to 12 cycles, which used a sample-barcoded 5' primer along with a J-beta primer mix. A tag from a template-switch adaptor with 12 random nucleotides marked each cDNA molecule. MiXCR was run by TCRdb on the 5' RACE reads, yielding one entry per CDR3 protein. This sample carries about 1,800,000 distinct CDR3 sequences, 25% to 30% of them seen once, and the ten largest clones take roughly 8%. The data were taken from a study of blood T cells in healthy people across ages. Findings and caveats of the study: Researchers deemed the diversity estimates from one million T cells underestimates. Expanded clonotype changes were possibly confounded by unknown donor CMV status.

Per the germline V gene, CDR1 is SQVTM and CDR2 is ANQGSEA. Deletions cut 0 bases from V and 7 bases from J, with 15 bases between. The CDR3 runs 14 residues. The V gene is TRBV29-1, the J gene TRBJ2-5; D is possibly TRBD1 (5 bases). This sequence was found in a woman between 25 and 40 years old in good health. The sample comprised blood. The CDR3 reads CSVEDQGSLGTQYF. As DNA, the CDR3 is TGCAGCGTTGAAGATCAGGGAAGTCTTGGGACCCAGTACTTC.